The 2 T cell receptor beta chains reported below all come from one sample, sequenced in a study of blood T cell repertoires in COVID-19. Profiling relied on immunoSEQ multiplex PCR, and the TCRdb table lists in-frame clones only, not all of them. Of about 270,000 clones in the sample, 88% were seen once. The sequenced sample was peripheral blood. Every receptor here comes from a man aged 55 to 69 who had recovered from COVID-19.

The chain employs TRBV12-5 and TRBJ1-1, with TRBD1 as a possible D gene (6 bases). Germline CDR1 is LGHNT and CDR2 is FRNRAP. CDR3 size: 14 residues. Trimming shortened V by 5 bases and J by 2 bases, and 12 bases separated the two germline ends. CDR3 region: CASGPPQGNTEAFF. The CDR3 coding sequence is TGTGCTAGTGGTCCCCCACAGGGTAACACTGAAGCTTTCTTT. The full variable domain, with the rest looked up from reference TRBV12-5 and TRBJ1-1, is DARVTQTPRHKVTEMGQEVTMRCQPILGHNTVFWYRQTMMQGLELLAYFRNRAPLDDSGMPKDRFSAEMPDATLATLKIQPSEPRDSAVYFCASGPPQGNTEAFFGQGTRLTVV.

This clone was detected once. The V gene is TRBV9, the J gene TRBJ2-7; 9 nucleotides align to TRBD1. Germline lookup yields CDR1 SGDLS and CDR2 YYNGEE. The CDR3 runs to 16 residues. The V segment lost 0 bases and the J segment 5 bases; nucleotides outside the gene matches: 9. The CDR3 loop reads CASSVAGGTGFHEQYF. The CDR3 DNA follows: TGTGCCAGCAGCGTAGCCGGGGGGACAGGGTTCCACGAGCAGTACTTC.